This T cell receptor beta chain was captured by sequencing in a study of PD-L1 blockade in urothelial cancer. The overall study: Blood analysis took place 3 weeks (second dose) and 6 weeks after treatment start.

Sample time point: pretreatment peripheral blood. Germline V gene data show CDR1 as SGHAT and CDR2 as FQNNGV. Trimming took 1 base from V and 4 from J, leaving 13 bases between them. This CDR3 has 16 amino acids. Measured with immunoSEQ multiplex PCR; TCRdb has only the in-frame clones, and not every one. The profile shows about 95,000 clones, around 90% of them singletons. This sequence joins TRBV11-2 and TRBJ2-2; possibly TRBD1 for D (6 bases). Sequenced here: PBMCs, sampled around atezolizumab (anti-PD-L1) treatment. The TCR was taken from a man aged 60-69 years with urothelial cancer. The CDR3 here is CASSLVGRGGTGELFF. Written as DNA, the CDR3 is TGTGCCAGCAGCTTAGTGGGGAGAGGGGGCACCGGGGAGCTGTTTTTT. Full variable domain (remainder filled in from reference TRBV11-2 and TRBJ2-2): EAGVAQSPRYKIIEKRQSVAFWCNPISGHATLYWYQQILGQGPKLLIQFQNNGVVDDSQLPKDRFSAERLKGVDSTLKIQPAKLEDSAVYLCASSLVGRGGTGELFFGEGSRLTVL.